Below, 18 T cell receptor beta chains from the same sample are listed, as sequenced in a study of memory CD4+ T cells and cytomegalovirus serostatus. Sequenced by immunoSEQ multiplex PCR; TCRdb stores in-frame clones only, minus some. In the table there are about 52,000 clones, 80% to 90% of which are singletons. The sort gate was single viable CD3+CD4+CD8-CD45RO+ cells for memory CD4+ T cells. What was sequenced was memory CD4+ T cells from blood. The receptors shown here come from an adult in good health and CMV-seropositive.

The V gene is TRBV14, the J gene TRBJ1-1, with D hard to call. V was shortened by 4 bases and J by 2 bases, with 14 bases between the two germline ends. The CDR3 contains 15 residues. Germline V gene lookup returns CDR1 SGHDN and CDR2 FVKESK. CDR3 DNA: TGTGCCAGCAGCCCTCTCGGCAGGCTCAACACTGAAGCTTTCTTT. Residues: CASSPLGRLNTEAFF.

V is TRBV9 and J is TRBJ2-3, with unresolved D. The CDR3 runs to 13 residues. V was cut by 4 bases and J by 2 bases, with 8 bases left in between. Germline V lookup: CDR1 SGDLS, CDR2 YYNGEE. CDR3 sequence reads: CASSLYLTDTQYF. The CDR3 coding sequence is TGTGCCAGCAGCTTGTACCTCACAGATACGCAGTATTTT.

The CDR3 nucleotides are TGTGCCAGCAGTGGAGCTTCAGGGTTGGAATTCTACGAGCAGTACTTC. Its translation: CASSGASGLEFYEQYF. The genes are TRBV28 and TRBJ2-7; D might be TRBD1 (5 bases). Germline-derived CDR1 and CDR2 are MDHEN and SYDVKM. The CDR3 loop spans 16 amino acids. V lost 5 bases and J 3 bases, leaving 20 bases between the germline ends.

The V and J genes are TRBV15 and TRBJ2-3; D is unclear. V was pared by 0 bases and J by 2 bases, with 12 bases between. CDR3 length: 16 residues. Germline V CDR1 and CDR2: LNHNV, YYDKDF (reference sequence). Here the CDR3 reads CATSRDHPADTDTQYF. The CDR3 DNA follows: TGTGCCACCAGCAGAGATCATCCGGCCGACACAGATACGCAGTATTTT.

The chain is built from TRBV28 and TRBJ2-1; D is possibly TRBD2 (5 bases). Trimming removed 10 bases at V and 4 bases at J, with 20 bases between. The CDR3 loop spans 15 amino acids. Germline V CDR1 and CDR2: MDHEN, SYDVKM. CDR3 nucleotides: TGTGCCACAAAACGTGGCTTTCGGGATTACAATGAGCAGTTCTTC. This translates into CATKRGFRDYNEQFF.

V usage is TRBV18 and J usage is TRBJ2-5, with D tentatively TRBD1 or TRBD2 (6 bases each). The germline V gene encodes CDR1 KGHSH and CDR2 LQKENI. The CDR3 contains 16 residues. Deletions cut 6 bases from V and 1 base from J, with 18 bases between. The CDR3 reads CASSPGAIGGQETQYF. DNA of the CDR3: TGTGCCAGCTCTCCGGGGGCCATTGGAGGCCAAGAGACCCAGTACTTC.

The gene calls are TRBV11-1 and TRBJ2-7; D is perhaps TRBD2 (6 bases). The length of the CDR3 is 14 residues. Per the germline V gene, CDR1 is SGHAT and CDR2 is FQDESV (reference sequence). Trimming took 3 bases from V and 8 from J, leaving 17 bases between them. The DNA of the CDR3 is TGTGCCAGCAGCTTGACGGGGGAAGGCGGGCAGCAGTACTTC. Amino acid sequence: CASSLTGEGGQQYF.

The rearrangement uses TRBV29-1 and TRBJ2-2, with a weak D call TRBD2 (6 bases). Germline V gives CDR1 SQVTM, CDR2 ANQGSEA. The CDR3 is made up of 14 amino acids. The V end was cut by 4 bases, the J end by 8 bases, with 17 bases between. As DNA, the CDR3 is TGCAGCGTTGCGCAGGGACTTTCGGGTGGGGAGCTGTTTTTT. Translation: CSVAQGLSGGELFF.

In DNA form, the CDR3 reads TGTGCCAGCAATCCAACAGGGGGCCCAAACTATGGCTACACCTTC. Protein product: CASNPTGGPNYGYTF. The rearrangement links TRBV6-1 to TRBJ1-2; 9 positions match TRBD1. Looked up from germline, CDR1 is MNHNS and CDR2 is SASEGT. Trimming at V came to 7 bases and at J to 2 bases, leaving 8 bases not matched to a gene. This CDR3 has 15 residues.

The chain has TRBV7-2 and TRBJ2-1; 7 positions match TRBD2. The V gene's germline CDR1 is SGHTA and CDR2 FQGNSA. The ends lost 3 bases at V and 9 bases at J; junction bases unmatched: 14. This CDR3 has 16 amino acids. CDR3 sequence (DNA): TGTGCCAGCAGCTTTTCCACCTTCACTAGCGCAGGTGAGCAGTTCTTC. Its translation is CASSFSTFTSAGEQFF.

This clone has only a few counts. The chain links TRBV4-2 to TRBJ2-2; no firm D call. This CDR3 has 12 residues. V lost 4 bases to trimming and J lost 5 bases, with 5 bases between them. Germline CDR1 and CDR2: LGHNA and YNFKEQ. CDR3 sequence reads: CASSRVTGELFF. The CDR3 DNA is TGTGCCAGCAGCCGGGTGACCGGGGAGCTGTTTTTT.

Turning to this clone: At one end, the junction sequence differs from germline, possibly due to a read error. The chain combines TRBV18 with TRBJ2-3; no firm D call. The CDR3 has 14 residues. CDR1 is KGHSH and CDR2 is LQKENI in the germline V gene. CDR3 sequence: CASSPPFSIDTQYF. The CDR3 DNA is TGTGCCAGCTCACCACCGTTTAGCATAGATACGCAGTATTTT.

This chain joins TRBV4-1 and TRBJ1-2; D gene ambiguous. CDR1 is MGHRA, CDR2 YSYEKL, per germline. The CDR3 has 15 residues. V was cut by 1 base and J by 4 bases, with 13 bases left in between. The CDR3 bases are TGCGCCAGCAGCCAAGCGTTGGCTCGCTCCTATGGCTACACCTTC. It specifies CASSQALARSYGYTF.

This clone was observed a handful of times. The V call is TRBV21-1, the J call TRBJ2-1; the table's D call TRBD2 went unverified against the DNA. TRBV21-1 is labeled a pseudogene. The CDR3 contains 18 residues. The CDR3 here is CASSSPKTTSGSYNEQFF. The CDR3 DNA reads TGTGCCAGCAGCAGCCCAAAAACGACTAGCGGCTCCTACAATGAGCAGTTCTTC.

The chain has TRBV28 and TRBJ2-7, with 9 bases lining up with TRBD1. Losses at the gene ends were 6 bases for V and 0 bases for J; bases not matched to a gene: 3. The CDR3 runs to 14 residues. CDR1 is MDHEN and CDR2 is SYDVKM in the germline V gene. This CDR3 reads CASSDRGTSYEQYF. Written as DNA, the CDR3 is TGTGCCAGCAGCGACAGGGGGACCTCCTACGAGCAGTACTTC.

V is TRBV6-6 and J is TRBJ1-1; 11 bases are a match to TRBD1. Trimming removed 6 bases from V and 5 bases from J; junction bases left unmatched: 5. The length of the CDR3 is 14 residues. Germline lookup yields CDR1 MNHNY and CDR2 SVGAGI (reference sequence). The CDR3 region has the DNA TGTGCCAGCAGATTGGACAGGGGGCCTACTGAAGCTTTCTTT. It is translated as CASRLDRGPTEAFF.

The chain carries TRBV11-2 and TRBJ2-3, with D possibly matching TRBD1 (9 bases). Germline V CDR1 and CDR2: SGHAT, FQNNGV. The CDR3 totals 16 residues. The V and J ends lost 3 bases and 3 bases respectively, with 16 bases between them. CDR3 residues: CASSFSGTGNTDTQYF. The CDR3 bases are TGTGCCAGCAGCTTTAGCGGGACAGGGAATACAGATACGCAGTATTTT.

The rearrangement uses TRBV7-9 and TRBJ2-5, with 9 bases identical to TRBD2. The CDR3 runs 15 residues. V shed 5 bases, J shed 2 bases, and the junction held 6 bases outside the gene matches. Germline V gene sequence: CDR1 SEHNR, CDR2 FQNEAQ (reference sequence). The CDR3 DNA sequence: TGTGCCAGCAGCCCTAGACTAGCGGAGCAAGAGACCCAGTACTTC. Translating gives CASSPRLAEQETQYF.